A selection of T cell receptor beta chains follows, all from one sample in a study of immune evolution from preneoplasia to lung adenocarcinoma. Here immunoSEQ multiplex PCR was the method, and the copy in TCRdb shows in-frame clones only, minus some. Of roughly 3,700 clones in the sample, 65% to 90% were seen once. The sample was FFPE invasive lung adenocarcinoma tissue. The receptors stem from a person aged 50-59 years with lung adenocarcinoma. Each CDR3 is given with its conserved first and last residue. D genes are given only for firm matches. Size is stated for part of the rows, as once, few or many counts, or as a class when the clone is expanded.

clone_size d_call j_call v_call cdr3_nt cdr3_aa
once . TRBJ2-2 TRBV30 TGTGCCTGGACGGGGAACACCGGGGAGCTGTTTTTT CAWTGNTGELFF
. TRBD2 TRBJ2-3 TRBV18 TGTGCCAGCTCACGGACTAGCGTGGGCACAGATACGCAGTATTTT CASSRTSVGTDTQYF
. . TRBJ2-2 TRBV7-3 TGTGCCAGCAGCTTGGAGGGGAACACCGGGGAGCTGTTTTTT CASSLEGNTGELFF
. . TRBJ2-3 TRBV5-1 TGCGCCAGCAGCACGGGGACGCTCATCATCGATACGCAGTATTTT CASSTGTLIIDTQYF
. . TRBJ2-1 TRBV30 TGTGCCTGGAGTGCGCAACAGGTGCAGTTCTTC CAWSAQQVQFF
. . TRBJ2-3 TRBV5-1 TGCGCCAGCAGCCAAGGACAGCGCACAGATACGCAGTATTTT CASSQGQRTDTQYF
. . TRBJ1-1 TRBV2 TGTGCCAGCAGGGGGGGGTTGAATATGAACACTGAAGCTTTCTTT CASRGGLNMNTEAFF
. . TRBJ1-1 TRBV7-6 TGTGCCAGCACCCAGGCGGGGGCTAACACTGAAGCTTTCTTT CASTQAGANTEAFF
. . TRBJ2-1 TRBV9 TGTGCCAGCAGCGTAGACTTCACGACCTACAATGAGCAGTTCTTC CASSVDFTTYNEQFF
. TRBD2 TRBJ2-5 TRBV7-3 TGTGCCCTCCAGACGGGTCGGGAGGGGTGGGAGACCCAGTACTTC CALQTGREGWETQYF
. . TRBJ2-3 TRBV6-1 TGTGCCAGCAGCAAAACAGAGGCCGCAGATACGCAGTATTTT CASSKTEAADTQYF
. TRBD2 TRBJ2-5 TRBV28 TGTGCCAGCACTCAACTAGCGGGGGGGGTCGGGACCCAGTACTTC CASTQLAGGVGTQYF
. . TRBJ2-5 TRBV7-8 TGTGCCAGCAGCGCCAGGGAGTCGGAAGAGACCCAGTACTTC CASSARESEETQYF
. . TRBJ1-2 TRBV6-1 TGTGCCAGCAGTGAACCCCCGGGGGGTGGCTACACCTTC CASSEPPGGGYTF
. TRBD1 TRBJ2-1 TRBV29-1 TGCAGCGTGGAAGGGACAGACTACAATGAGCAGTTCTTC CSVEGTDYNEQFF
. . TRBJ2-7 TRBV6-1 TGTGCCATTGGGACAATACCTTCCTACGAGCAGTACTTC CAIGTIPSYEQYF
. TRBD2 TRBJ2-2 TRBV4-2 TGTGCCAGCAGCCAAGGAGGGGGATCTACTAGCGGGAACACCGGGGAGCTGTTTTTT CASSQGGGSTSGNTGELFF
. TRBD1 TRBJ1-5 TRBV5-8 TGTGCCAGCAGCATATACAGGGGTTCTTATAGCAATCAGCCCCAGCATTTT CASSIYRGSYSNQPQHF
once . TRBJ1-1 TRBV28 TGTGCCAGCAGCCCATCGGGGCAGACCATGAACACTGAAGCTTTCTTT CASSPSGQTMNTEAFF
. TRBD1 TRBJ2-7 TRBV11-3 TGTGCCAGCAGCTCAAGGACAGGGAGCGAGCAGTACTTC CASSSRTGSEQYF
. TRBD1 TRBJ1-1 TRBV5-4 TGTGCCAGCAGCTTGCGGAACCGGGACAGGGCAGAAGCTTTCTTT CASSLRNRDRAEAFF
. TRBD2 TRBJ2-1 TRBV5-4 TGTGCCAGCAGCTTGGGAGGGGTAGCGGGAGCGAATGAGCAGTTCTTC CASSLGGVAGANEQFF
. TRBD2 TRBJ2-1 TRBV27 TGTGCCAGCAGTCCTTATAGCGGGGCGTCCTACAATGAGCAGTTCTTC CASSPYSGASYNEQFF
once TRBD1 TRBJ2-5 TRBV30 TGTGCCTGGAGATTCACAGGGGTCGAGACCCAGTACTTC CAWRFTGVETQYF
. . TRBJ2-7 TRBV2 TGTGCCAGCAGGCGTCGAAGCGAGGTCTACGAGCAGTACTTC CASRRRSEVYEQYF
. . TRBJ1-2 TRBV9 TGTGCCAGCAGCAACAGTAACTATGGCTACACCTTC CASSNSNYGYTF
. . TRBJ1-5 TRBV6-6 TGTGCCAGCAGTCCGCGTGACCGCCAGCCCCAGCATTTT CASSPRDRQPQHF
. TRBD1 TRBJ1-2 TRBV28 TGTGCCAGCAGTGAACCTACCCGACAGGGAAACTATGGCTACACCTTC CASSEPTRQGNYGYTF
. . TRBJ2-3 TRBV5-4 TGTGCCAGCAGCTTGTATTTAACCGGGAGTCCTAGCACAGATACGCAGTATTTT CASSLYLTGSPSTDTQYF
few . TRBJ2-7 TRBV5-5 TGTGCCAGCAGCTTTAAAAGGACAGAATCCACCTACGAGCAGTACTTC CASSFKRTESTYEQYF
. . TRBJ2-2 TRBV7-3 TGTGCCAGCAGCCGAGACCTGGTGGGGGAGCTGTTTTTT CASSRDLVGELFF
few TRBD1 TRBJ1-2 TRBV30 TGTGCCTGGAGTACCGGGACAGGGTCAACTAGCTACACCTTC CAWSTGTGSTSYTF
. TRBD2 TRBJ2-1 TRBV5-1 TGCGCCAGTAACATTGGGACTACCTACAATGAGCAGTTCTTC CASNIGTTYNEQFF
once . TRBJ1-1 TRBV10-2 TGCGCCAGCCGTGAACCGGGGATGAACACTGAAGCTTTCTTT CASREPGMNTEAFF
. . TRBJ2-2 TRBV19 TGTGCCAGTAGTATATGGGGAGGCAGGGCGAACACCGGGGAGCTGTTTTTT CASSIWGGRANTGELFF
few TRBD2 TRBJ2-3 TRBV9 TGTGCCAGCAGTCATACCCGCGGGGAGGGAGATACGCAGTATTTT CASSHTRGEGDTQYF
few TRBD1 TRBJ2-7 TRBV19 TGTGCCAGTAGTGATGGGACAGGGGACGACGAGCAGTACTTC CASSDGTGDDEQYF
. . TRBJ2-6 TRBV11-1 TGTGCCAGCAGCGCCTCCCGGGACGACGACGGCTCTGGGGCCAACGTCCTGACTTTC CASSASRDDDGSGANVLTF
. TRBD2 TRBJ2-5 TRBV13 TGTGCCAGCAGCTACCTACTAGCGGGGCAAGAGACCCAGTACTTC CASSYLLAGQETQYF
. . TRBJ2-7 TRBV25-1 TGTGCCAGCAGTGAAATAGCGGTTCCTAAGCAGTACTTC CASSEIAVPKQYF
. TRBD1 TRBJ2-5 TRBV4-2 TGTGCCAGCAGCCAAGGACAGGGGGCGGGTGGGGAGACCCAGTACTTC CASSQGQGAGGETQYF
. . TRBJ1-1 TRBV28 TGTGCCAGCAGTTTGGGGTTGCTGGTCGCTGAAGCTTTCTTT CASSLGLLVAEAFF
. . TRBJ2-7 TRBV29-1 TGCAGCGTTGCCGTGAGAACCTACGAGCAGTACTTC CSVAVRTYEQYF
. . TRBJ2-7 TRBV9 TGTGCCAGCAGCGTAGGAGAGGGCTACGAGCAGTACTTC CASSVGEGYEQYF
. . TRBJ2-5 TRBV28 TGTGCCAGCAGTTTCCTCGGGGTCTTAGGGGAGTCGGGGTTCCAAGAGACCCAGTACTTC CASSFLGVLGESGFQETQYF
. . TRBJ1-6 TRBV2 TGTGCCAGCACGGGGGGGACAAAGGCTTCACCCCTCCACTTT CASTGGTKASPLHF
. TRBD2 TRBJ2-1 TRBV15 TGTGCCACCAGCACCACGACTAGCGGGAGGATAAACAATGAGCAGTTCTTC CATSTTTSGRINNEQFF
. . TRBJ1-5 TRBV7-2 TGTGCCAGCAGCTTGATAACAGGGTTAGGGCAGCCCCAGCATTTT CASSLITGLGQPQHF
. . TRBJ1-5 TRBV6-5 TGTGCCAGCAGTTACACAGCAGGGGACGATCAGCCCCAGCATTTT CASSYTAGDDQPQHF
. . TRBJ1-6 TRBV27 TGTGCCAGCAGTTTCGCGGGTAGAAATTCACCCCTCCACTTT CASSFAGRNSPLHF
. . TRBJ1-3 TRBV9 TGTGCCAGCAGCGTAGGCTGGGGGGTTGGAAACACCATATATTTT CASSVGWGVGNTIYF
few . TRBJ2-3 TRBV30 TGTGCCTGGCGATCAGGGGCAGGGGATACGCAGTATTTT CAWRSGAGDTQYF
. . TRBJ2-3 TRBV11-2 TGTGCCAGCAGCCTAGGCTGGGGCAACAGAGAGGATACGCAGTATTTT CASSLGWGNREDTQYF
. . TRBJ1-2 TRBV28 TGTGCCAGCAGTTTTATGGGGGGCTATGGCTACACCTTC CASSFMGGYGYTF
once TRBD1 TRBJ2-4 TRBV5-8 TGTGCCAGCACCTCCGTGGACAGGAATTTAGCCAAAAACATTCAGTACTTC CASTSVDRNLAKNIQYF
. TRBD1 TRBJ2-1 TRBV30 TGTGCCTGGAGTGTGGGACAGAGAAACAATGAGCAGTTCTTC CAWSVGQRNNEQFF
. TRBD2 TRBJ2-5 TRBV19 TGTGCCAGTAGTCCTAGCGGGGGCTGGCAAGAGACCCAGTACTTC CASSPSGGWQETQYF
once TRBD2 TRBJ2-2 TRBV19 TGTGCCAGTAGTATTTCGGGGGCACTAGCGGGGTCCGGGGAGCTGTTTTTT CASSISGALAGSGELFF